Listed here is a single T cell receptor (beta chain). Its target is not known. These data originate in a study of cytomegalovirus exposure and HLA in healthy donors. General study points: Excluded: some indistinguishable V segments such as TRBV6-2 and TRBV6-3. The study labeled 150 to 200 TCR beta chains cytomegalovirus-associated.

The CDR3 contains 14 residues. Germline V gene data show CDR1 as MNHEY and CDR2 as SMNVEV (reference sequence). Trimming cost V 6 bases and J 3 bases, with 13 bases left between them. The PCR ran on 60 Vbeta and 13 Jbeta primers. Authors' processing steps: A later analysis tallied approximately 78 million unique TCR beta chains, around 10 million of them shared. Assay used: immunoSEQ multiplex PCR; TCRdb lists only in-frame clones, some missing. V and J calls plus clone size are reproduced from that table; the DNA served to infer D and trimming. The sample carries approximately 160,000 clones, roughly 65% recorded once.

The material sequenced was PBMCs. The TCR was taken from a young woman in good health and CMV-seropositive. The chain recombines TRBV27 with TRBJ2-3; D gene uncertain. This CDR3 reads CASRERTPTDTQYF. DNA of the CDR3: TGTGCCAGCAGGGAGCGTACACCGACAGATACGCAGTATTTT.